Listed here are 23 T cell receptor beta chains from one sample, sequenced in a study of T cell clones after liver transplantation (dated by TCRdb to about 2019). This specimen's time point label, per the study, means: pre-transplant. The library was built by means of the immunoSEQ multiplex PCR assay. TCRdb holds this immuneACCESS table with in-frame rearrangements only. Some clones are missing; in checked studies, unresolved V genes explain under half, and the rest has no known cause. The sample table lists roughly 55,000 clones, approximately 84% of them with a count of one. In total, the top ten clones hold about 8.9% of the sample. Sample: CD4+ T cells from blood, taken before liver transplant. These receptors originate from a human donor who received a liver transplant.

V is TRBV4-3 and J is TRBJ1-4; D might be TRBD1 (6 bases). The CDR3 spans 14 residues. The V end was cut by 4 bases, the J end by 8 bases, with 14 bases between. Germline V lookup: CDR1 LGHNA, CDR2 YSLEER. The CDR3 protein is CASSPRGGGEKLFF. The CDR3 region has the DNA TGCGCCAGCAGCCCTAGGGGGGGTGGGGAAAAACTGTTTTTT.

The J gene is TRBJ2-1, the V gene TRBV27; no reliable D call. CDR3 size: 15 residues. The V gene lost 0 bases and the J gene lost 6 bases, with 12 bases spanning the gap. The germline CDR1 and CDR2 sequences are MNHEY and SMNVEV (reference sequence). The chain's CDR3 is CASSLSPPVANEQFF. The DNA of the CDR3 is TGTGCCAGCAGTTTATCCCCCCCAGTTGCCAATGAGCAGTTCTTC.

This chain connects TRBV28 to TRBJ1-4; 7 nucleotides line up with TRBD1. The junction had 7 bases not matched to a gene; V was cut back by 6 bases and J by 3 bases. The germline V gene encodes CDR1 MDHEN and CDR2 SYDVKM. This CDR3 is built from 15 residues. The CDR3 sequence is CASRDPGQPNEKLFF. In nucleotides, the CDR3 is TGTGCCAGCAGAGACCCGGGACAGCCTAATGAAAAACTGTTTTTT. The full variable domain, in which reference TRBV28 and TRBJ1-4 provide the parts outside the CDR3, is DVKVTQSSRYLVKRTGEKVFLECVQDMDHENMFWYRQDPGLGLRLIYFSYDVKMKEKGDIPEGYSVSREKKERFSLILESASTNQTSMYLCASRDPGQPNEKLFFGSGTQLSVL.

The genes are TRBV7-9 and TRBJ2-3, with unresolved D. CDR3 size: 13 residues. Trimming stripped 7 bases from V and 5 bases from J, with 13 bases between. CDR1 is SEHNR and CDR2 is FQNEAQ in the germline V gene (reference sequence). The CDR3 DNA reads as TGTGCCAGCAACTCTCGGTGGGGAGATACGCAGTATTTT. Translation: CASNSRWGDTQYF.

The CDR3 nucleotides are TGTGCCAGCAGAGCCGACAGGCACCAAGAGACCCAGTACTTC. Residues: CASRADRHQETQYF. V gene TRBV2 combines with J gene TRBJ2-5, with D perhaps matching TRBD1 (6 bases). The length of the CDR3 is 14 residues. V lost 6 bases, J lost 0 bases, and 11 bases lay in between. Germline CDR1 and CDR2: SNHLY and FYNNEI.

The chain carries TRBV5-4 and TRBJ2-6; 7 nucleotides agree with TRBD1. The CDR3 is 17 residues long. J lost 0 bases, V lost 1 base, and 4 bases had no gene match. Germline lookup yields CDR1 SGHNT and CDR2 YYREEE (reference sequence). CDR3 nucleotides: TGTGCCAGCAGCTTGAACAGGGACAGCTCTGGGGCCAACGTCCTGACTTTC. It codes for CASSLNRDSSGANVLTF. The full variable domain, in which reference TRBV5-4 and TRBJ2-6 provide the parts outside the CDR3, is ETGVTQSPTHLIKTRGQQVTLRCSSQSGHNTVSWYQQALGQGPQFIFQYYREEENGRGNFPPRFSGLQFPNYSSELNVNALELDDSALYLCASSLNRDSSGANVLTFGAGSRLTVL.

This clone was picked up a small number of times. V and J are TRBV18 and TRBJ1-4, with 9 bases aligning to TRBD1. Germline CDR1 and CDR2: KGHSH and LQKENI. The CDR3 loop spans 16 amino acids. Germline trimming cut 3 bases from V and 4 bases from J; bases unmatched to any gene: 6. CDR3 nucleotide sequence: TGTGCCAGCTCACCGGGACAGGGATCTTTTAATGAAAAACTGTTTTTT. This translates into CASSPGQGSFNEKLFF.

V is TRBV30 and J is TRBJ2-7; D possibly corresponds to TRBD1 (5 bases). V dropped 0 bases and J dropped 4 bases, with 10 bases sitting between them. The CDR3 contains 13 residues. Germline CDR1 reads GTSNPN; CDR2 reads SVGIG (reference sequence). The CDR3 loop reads CAWSVQGDYEQYF. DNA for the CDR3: TGTGCCTGGAGTGTACAAGGGGATTACGAGCAGTACTTC.

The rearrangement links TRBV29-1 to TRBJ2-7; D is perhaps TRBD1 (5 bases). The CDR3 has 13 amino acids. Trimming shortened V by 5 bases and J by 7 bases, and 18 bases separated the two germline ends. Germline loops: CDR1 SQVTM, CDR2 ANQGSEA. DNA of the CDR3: TGCAGCGTTCAACAGGACATTCCTCGGGAGCAGTACTTC. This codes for CSVQQDIPREQYF.

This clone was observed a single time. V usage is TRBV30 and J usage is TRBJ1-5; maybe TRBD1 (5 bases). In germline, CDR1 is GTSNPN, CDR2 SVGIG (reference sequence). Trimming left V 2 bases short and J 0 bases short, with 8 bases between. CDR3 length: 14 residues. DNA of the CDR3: TGTGCCTGGAGTCCGACAGTTAGCAATCAGCCCCAGCATTTT. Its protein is CAWSPTVSNQPQHF. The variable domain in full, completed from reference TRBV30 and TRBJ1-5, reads SQTIHQWPATLVQPVGSPLSLECTVEGTSNPNLYWYRQAAGRGLQLLFYSVGIGQISSEVPQNLSASRPQDRQFILSSKKLLLSDSGFYLCAWSPTVSNQPQHFGDGTRLSIL.

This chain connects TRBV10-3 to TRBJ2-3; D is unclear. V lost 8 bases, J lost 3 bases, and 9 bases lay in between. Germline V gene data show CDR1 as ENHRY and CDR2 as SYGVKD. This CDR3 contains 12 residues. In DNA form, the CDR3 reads TGTGCCATCGGGCGAGAGACAGATACGCAGTATTTT. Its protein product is CAIGRETDTQYF.

CDR3 nucleotide sequence: TGTGCCTGGGCCTCCGGGACTAGCGGGCGGAGCTCCTACAATGAGCAGTTCTTC. Protein: CAWASGTSGRSSYNEQFF. The V and J genes are TRBV30 and TRBJ2-1, with 12 bases identical to TRBD2. Germline trimming cut 5 bases from V and 0 bases from J; bases unmatched to any gene: 11. This CDR3 has 18 residues. Germline CDR1 GTSNPN, CDR2 SVGIG (reference sequence).

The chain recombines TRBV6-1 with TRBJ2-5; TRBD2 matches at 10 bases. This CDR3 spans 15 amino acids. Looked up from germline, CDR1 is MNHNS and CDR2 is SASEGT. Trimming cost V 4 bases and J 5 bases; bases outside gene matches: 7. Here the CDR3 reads CASSAPSGGEETQYF. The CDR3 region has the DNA TGTGCCAGCAGTGCCCCCAGCGGGGGGGAGGAGACCCAGTACTTC.

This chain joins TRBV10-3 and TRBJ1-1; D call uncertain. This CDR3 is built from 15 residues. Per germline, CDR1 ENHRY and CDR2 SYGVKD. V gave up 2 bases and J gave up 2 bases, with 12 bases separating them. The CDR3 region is CAISEPRFGNTEAFF. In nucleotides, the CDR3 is TGTGCCATCAGTGAGCCGAGGTTCGGAAACACTGAAGCTTTCTTT.

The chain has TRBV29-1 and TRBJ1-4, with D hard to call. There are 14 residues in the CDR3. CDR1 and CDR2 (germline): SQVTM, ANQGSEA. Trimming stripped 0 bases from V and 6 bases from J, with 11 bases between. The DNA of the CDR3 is TGCAGCGTTGAAGATAGAGGGTCTGATGAAAAACTGTTTTTT. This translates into CSVEDRGSDEKLFF.

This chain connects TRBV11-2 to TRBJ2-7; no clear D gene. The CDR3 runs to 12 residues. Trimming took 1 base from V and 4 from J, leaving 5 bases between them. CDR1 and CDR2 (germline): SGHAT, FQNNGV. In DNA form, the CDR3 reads TGTGCCAGCAGCTTAGGGTGGTACGAGCAGTACTTC. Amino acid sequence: CASSLGWYEQYF.

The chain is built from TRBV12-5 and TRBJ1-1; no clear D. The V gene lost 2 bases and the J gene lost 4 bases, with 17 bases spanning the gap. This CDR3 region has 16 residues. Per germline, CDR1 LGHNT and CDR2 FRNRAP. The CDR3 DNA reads TGTGCTAGTGGTTTGCACCGGCCGGGCAGCCCCACTGAAGCTTTCTTT. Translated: CASGLHRPGSPTEAFF.

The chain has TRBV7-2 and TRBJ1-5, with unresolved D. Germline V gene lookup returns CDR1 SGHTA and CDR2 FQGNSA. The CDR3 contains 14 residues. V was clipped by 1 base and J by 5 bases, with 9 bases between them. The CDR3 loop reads CASSLVFSDQPQHF. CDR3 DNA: TGTGCCAGCAGCTTAGTTTTTTCCGATCAGCCCCAGCATTTT.

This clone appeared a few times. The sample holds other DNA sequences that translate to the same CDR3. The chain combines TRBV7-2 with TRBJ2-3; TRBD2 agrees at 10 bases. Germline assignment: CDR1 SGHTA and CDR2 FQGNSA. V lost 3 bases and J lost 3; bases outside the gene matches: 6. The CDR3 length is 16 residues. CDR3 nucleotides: TGTGCCAGCAGCTTTCTTAGCGGGGGGAGGACAGATACGCAGTATTTT. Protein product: CASSFLSGGRTDTQYF.

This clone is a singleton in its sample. CDR3 amino acids: CASSFEGTGELFF. In DNA, the CDR3 is TGTGCCAGCAGCTTTGAGGGCACCGGGGAGCTGTTTTTT. V gene TRBV11-1 combines with J gene TRBJ2-2; D might be TRBD2 (5 bases). The CDR3 covers 13 residues. The germline V gene encodes CDR1 SGHAT and CDR2 FQDESV (reference sequence). V lost 3 bases and J 4 bases, leaving 6 bases between the germline ends.

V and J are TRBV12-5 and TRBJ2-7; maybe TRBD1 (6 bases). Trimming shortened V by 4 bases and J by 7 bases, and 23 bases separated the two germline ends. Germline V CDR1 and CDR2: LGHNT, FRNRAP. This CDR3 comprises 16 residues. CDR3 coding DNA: TGTGCTAGTGGTTCTATTTTATGGGACACATTTGGTGAGCAGTACTTC. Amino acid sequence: CASGSILWDTFGEQYF. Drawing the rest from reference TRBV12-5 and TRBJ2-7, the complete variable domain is DARVTQTPRHKVTEMGQEVTMRCQPILGHNTVFWYRQTMMQGLELLAYFRNRAPLDDSGMPKDRFSAEMPDATLATLKIQPSEPRDSAVYFCASGSILWDTFGEQYFGPGTRLTVT.

The CDR3 DNA is TGCGCCAGCAGCCAAGAACCGGACGGGAACACTGAAGCTTTCTTT. This translates into CASSQEPDGNTEAFF. The V and J genes are TRBV4-3 and TRBJ1-1; D unresolved. V lost 0 bases, J lost 1 base, and 9 bases lay in between. CDR3 size: 15 residues. The germline V gene has CDR1 LGHNA and CDR2 YSLEER.

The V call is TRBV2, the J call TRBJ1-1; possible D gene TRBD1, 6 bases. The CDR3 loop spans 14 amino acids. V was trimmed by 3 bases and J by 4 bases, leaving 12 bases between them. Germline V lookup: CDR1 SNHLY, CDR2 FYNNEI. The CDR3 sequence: CASSEAGRGTEAFF. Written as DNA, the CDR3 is TGTGCCAGCAGTGAGGCCGGCAGGGGCACTGAAGCTTTCTTT.